This entry concerns a single T cell receptor beta chain. This sample is drawn from a study of blood T cell repertoires in COVID-19. Study details: Specimens from acute and convalescent COVID-19 originated in the United States, Italy and Spain. PBMCs, B-cell-depleted T cells, or T cells provided the cDNA or gDNA that made up the material.

Trimming left V 5 bases short and J 5 bases short, with 6 bases between. The CDR3 contains 12 residues. Per germline, CDR1 MNHEY and CDR2 SVGAGI. Authors' data handling: Nucleated cell number was recorded as an estimate derived from reference gene primer amplification. Sequencing used immunoSEQ multiplex PCR; TCRdb keeps in-frame clones, though not all of them. V, J and clone size are those of that table, while D and trimming were read from the DNA. The sample consists of 200,000 to 300,000 clones, approximately 90% of them appearing once. Sequencing was done on a sample of peripheral blood. This receptor was taken from a man between 60 and 70 years old who had recovered from COVID-19. The chain links TRBV6-5 to TRBJ1-4, with a tentative D call TRBD1 (5 bases). The CDR3 region is CASSRTNEKLFF. The DNA for the CDR3 is TGTGCCAGCAGTAGGACAAATGAAAAACTGTTTTTT.